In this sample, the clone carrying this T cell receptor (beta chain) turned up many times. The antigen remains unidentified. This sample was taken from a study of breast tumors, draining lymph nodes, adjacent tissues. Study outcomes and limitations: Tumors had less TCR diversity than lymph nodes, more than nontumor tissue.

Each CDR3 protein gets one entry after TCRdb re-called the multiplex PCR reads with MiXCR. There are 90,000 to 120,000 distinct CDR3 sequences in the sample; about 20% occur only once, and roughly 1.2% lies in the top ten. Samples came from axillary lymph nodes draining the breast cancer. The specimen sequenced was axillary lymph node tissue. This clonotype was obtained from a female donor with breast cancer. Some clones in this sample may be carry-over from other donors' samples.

In DNA, the CDR3 is TGTGCCTGGTCTCAGGGGGCTGGAAACACCATATATTTT. Translated: CAWSQGAGNTIYF. The chain joins TRBV30 to TRBJ1-3, with TRBD1 matching over 7 bases. The V gene's germline CDR1 is GTSNPN and CDR2 SVGIG (reference sequence). The CDR3 consists of 13 residues. Trimming cost V 5 bases and J 2 bases; bases outside gene matches: 3.